This TCR beta chain was found in a study of cytomegalovirus exposure and HLA in healthy donors. Regarding the study as a whole: Within a later analysis, the majority of CMV-associated TCR beta chains appeared HLA-restricted.

As to this clone: Its antigen is not known.

The CDR3 consists of 15 residues. Germline CDR1 and CDR2: SGDLS and YYNGEE. Deletions cut 3 bases from V and 1 base from J, with 11 bases between. Primers included in the PCR were 60 Vbeta and 13 Jbeta primers. The repertoire was sequenced with immunoSEQ multiplex PCR; TCRdb's copy has only in-frame clones and lacks some. Found here are about 180,000 clones, 80% of them singletons; the top ten hold more than 5%. Sequencing was done on a sample of PBMCs. The chain employs TRBV9 and TRBJ1-5, with D unresolved. The TCR sequence derives from a man aged 40-55 years in good health and CMV-seronegative. CDR3 in amino acids: CASSGNAGSNQPQHF. The DNA of the CDR3 is TGTGCCAGCAGCGGAAATGCCGGGAGCAATCAGCCCCAGCATTTT. Looking up the rest from reference TRBV9 and TRBJ1-5 gives the full variable domain: DSGVTQTPKHLITATGQRVTLRCSPRSGDLSVYWYQQSLDQGLQFLIQYYNGEERAKGNILERFSAQQFPDLHSELNLSSLELGDSALYFCASSGNAGSNQPQHFGDGTRLSIL.